The next 18 T cell receptor beta chains were all read from a single sample in a study of CD8 T cells in Susac syndrome (dated 2019 in TCRdb). Library preparation was by the immunoSEQ multiplex PCR assay. RNA was extracted with the RNeasy kit and about 0.5 to 1 ug was reverse transcribed using random hexamers. TCRdb reworked the public reads: Q25 trimming with fastp, MiXCR clone assembly, productive beta chains retained. One record per CDR3 amino acid sequence lists the most common genes and DNA. The table for this sample lists about 250,000 distinct CDR3 sequences; around 93% of them were counted only once. The ten top clones hold about 0.071% of the sample. What was sequenced was CD4+ T cells from PBMCs. Every receptor here comes from a human donor with multiple sclerosis.

This chain links TRBV2 with TRBJ1-1; 8 bases fit TRBD1. With 5 bases clipped from V and 6 bases from J, the junction kept 11 bases outside the gene matches. The germline V gene has CDR1 SNHLY and CDR2 FYNNEI. This CDR3 is built from 15 residues. The CDR3 is CASSFDRGVGSEAFF. The CDR3 nucleotides are TGTGCCAGCAGTTTTGACAGGGGAGTAGGCTCTGAAGCTTTCTTT.

V usage is TRBV29-1 and J usage is TRBJ1-2; D gene uncertain. Germline V gives CDR1 SQVTM, CDR2 ANQGSEA. The CDR3 is made up of 12 amino acids. Trimming removed 4 bases from V and 4 bases from J, with 10 bases in between. DNA of the CDR3: TGCAGCGTTGTGCAGCCAGGCTATGGCTACACCTTC. Its translation is CSVVQPGYGYTF.

The rearrangement uses TRBV30 and TRBJ2-1, with D perhaps being TRBD1 or TRBD2 (6 bases each). This CDR3 region has 14 residues. The germline V gene encodes CDR1 GTSNPN and CDR2 SVGIG (reference sequence). V was pared by 5 bases and J by 3 bases, with 14 bases between. The CDR3 DNA sequence: TGTGCCTGGGGACGGGGGCAGAACTACAATGAGCAGTTCTTC. As protein: CAWGRGQNYNEQFF.

V and J are TRBV30 and TRBJ2-3; tentative D call: TRBD2 (5 bases). CDR3 length: 15 residues. V was shortened by 2 bases and J by 1 base, with 13 bases between the two germline ends. From germline, CDR1 is GTSNPN and CDR2 SVGIG (reference sequence). The CDR3, as DNA: TGTGCCTGGAGTAACGTAAGCGGACGCACAGATACGCAGTATTTT. Encoded protein: CAWSNVSGRTDTQYF.

This chain connects TRBV25-1 to TRBJ2-5; D ambiguous. Germline-derived CDR1 and CDR2 are MGHDK and SYGVNS. V dropped 4 bases and J dropped 6 bases, with 6 bases sitting between them. The CDR3 is made up of 11 amino acids. In DNA form, the CDR3 reads TGTGCCAGCAGTGCCGGAAAGACCCAGTACTTC. Translating it yields CASSAGKTQYF.

CDR3 in amino acids: CASQEQETQYF. CDR3 coding DNA: TGTGCCAGCCAAGAGCAAGAGACCCAGTACTTC. The rearrangement joins TRBV19 to TRBJ2-5; D unclear. CDR3 length: 11 amino acids. V gave up 9 bases and J gave up 2 bases, with 7 bases separating them. CDR1 is LNHDA and CDR2 is SQIVND in the germline V gene (reference sequence).

The rearrangement uses TRBV27 and TRBJ2-5; D remains ambiguous. This CDR3 contains 13 residues. Between the trimmed V and J ends, which lost 5 bases and 2 bases, there was a span of 9 bases. Per the germline V gene, CDR1 is MNHEY and CDR2 is SMNVEV (reference sequence). As DNA, the CDR3 is TGTGCCAGCAGTCCTGACCCACAAGAGACCCAGTACTTC. It yields the protein CASSPDPQETQYF.

This chain connects TRBV19 to TRBJ2-1; no firm D call. This CDR3 region has 15 residues. Germline V gene lookup returns CDR1 LNHDA and CDR2 SQIVND (reference sequence). The ends were cut back, 1 base at V and 2 bases at J, with 9 bases in the middle. The CDR3, as DNA: TGTGCCAGTAGTATAGGGCAGCAACCCTACAATGAGCAGTTCTTC. Its translation is CASSIGQQPYNEQFF.

The V gene is TRBV20-1, the J gene TRBJ1-3; TRBD1 might be the D (5 bases). The CDR3 has 11 amino acids. From germline, CDR1 is DFQATT and CDR2 SNEGSKA (reference sequence). V was shortened by 5 bases and J by 8 bases, with 10 bases between the two germline ends. The CDR3 is CSARLGDTIYF. In DNA form, the CDR3 reads TGCAGTGCTCGATTGGGGGACACCATATATTTT.

The V gene is TRBV20-1, the J gene TRBJ1-4, with TRBD1 matching 10 bases. This CDR3 contains 12 residues. V was pared by 6 bases and J by 10 bases, with 5 bases of the junction left unmatched. CDR1 is DFQATT, CDR2 SNEGSKA, per germline (reference sequence). CDR3 DNA sequence: TGCAGTGCCCCGGGACAGGGGCCAAAACTGTTTTTT. Its protein product is CSAPGQGPKLFF.

The genes are TRBV2 and TRBJ2-1, with D uncertain. Per germline, CDR1 SNHLY and CDR2 FYNNEI. V shed 3 bases and J shed 7 bases, with 7 bases lying between them. The CDR3 contains 12 residues. CDR3 loop: CASSDVTNEQFF. As DNA, the CDR3 is TGTGCCAGCAGTGACGTGACGAATGAGCAGTTCTTC.

This clonotype was detected a few times. The rearrangement uses TRBV18 and TRBJ1-1; a possible D gene is TRBD1 (6 bases). The V gene's germline CDR1 is KGHSH and CDR2 LQKENI. This CDR3 has 14 residues. Trimming cost V 3 bases and J 1 base, with 9 bases left between them. The DNA for the CDR3 is TGTGCCAGCTCACCGCGGACAGAGAACACTGAAGCTTTCTTT. Translating it yields CASSPRTENTEAFF.

This sequence joins TRBV20-1 and TRBJ2-2, with D tentatively TRBD2 (6 bases). The CDR3 extends over 16 amino acids. Germline CDR1 is DFQATT and CDR2 is SNEGSKA (reference sequence). The ends were cut back, 5 bases at V and 3 bases at J, with 19 bases in the middle. The CDR3 region is CSAGGRYSTYTGELFF. CDR3 coding DNA: TGCAGTGCTGGGGGGAGGTACAGCACTTACACCGGGGAGCTGTTTTTT.

The J gene is TRBJ2-7, the V gene TRBV9; TRBD1 might be the D (5 bases). Germline V gives CDR1 SGDLS, CDR2 YYNGEE. The CDR3 loop spans 15 amino acids. Trimming removed 5 bases from V and 0 bases from J, with 15 bases in between. The CDR3, as DNA: TGTGCCAGCAGTCCCCCTGGGGCAGGCTCCTACGAGCAGTACTTC. Amino acids: CASSPPGAGSYEQYF.

This clonotype was recorded only once. The CDR3 sequence is CATSRDLTGTDTEAFF. The CDR3 DNA follows: TGTGCCACCAGCAGAGACCTGACGGGGACGGACACTGAAGCTTTCTTT. The chain is built from TRBV15 and TRBJ1-1; a possible D gene is TRBD1 (5 bases). CDR1 and CDR2 from the germline V gene are LNHNV and YYDKDF (reference sequence). V was shortened by 0 bases and J by 3 bases, with 14 bases between the two germline ends. The CDR3 contains 16 residues.

The rearrangement joins TRBV5-6 to TRBJ2-7; D tentatively fits TRBD1 or TRBD2 (5 bases each). CDR1 is SGHDT and CDR2 is YYEEEE in the germline V gene. V was shortened by 4 bases and J by 6 bases, with 14 bases between the two germline ends. This CDR3 is built from 13 residues. The CDR3 DNA sequence: TGTGCCAGCAGCCGGGACCGTGGAGGCGAGCAGTACGTC. Protein product: CASSRDRGGEQYV.

V gene TRBV9 combines with J gene TRBJ2-5; 7 bases are a match to TRBD1. Germline V gives CDR1 SGDLS, CDR2 YYNGEE. V lost 3 bases to trimming and J lost 2 bases; unmatched junction nucleotides: 4. This CDR3 is 14 amino acids long. CDR3 loop: CASSDRDRQETQYF. In DNA form, the CDR3 reads TGTGCCAGCAGCGACCGGGACAGACAAGAGACCCAGTACTTC.

The chain couples TRBV10-2 to TRBJ1-5; weak D call: TRBD1 (5 bases). V was pared by 0 bases and J by 6 bases, with 12 bases between. The CDR3 loop spans 15 amino acids. The germline V gene encodes CDR1 WSHSY and CDR2 SAAADI. CDR3 coding DNA: TGCGCCAGCAGTGAGTCAGTGGGGCTCGGTCAGCCCCAGCATTTT. Its translation: CASSESVGLGQPQHF.